This T cell receptor beta chain was profiled in a study of blood T cells in healthy people across ages. General study findings and limits: Correlation between TCR beta diversity and naive T cell percentage was strong. Significant beta diversity loss was already apparent by age roughly 40, declining roughly linearly.

To note about this clonotype: What it binds is unknown.

The authors ran a second PCR of about 7 to 12 cycles using a sample-barcoded 5' primer and a J-beta primer mix. MiXCR, run by TCRdb on the 5' RACE reads, gives a single entry per CDR3 protein. The sample yields about 1.4 million distinct CDR3 sequences, 59% seen once. Each donor's blood draw was approximately 10 milliliters of peripheral blood. The CDR3 has 16 residues. In germline, CDR1 is SGHAT, CDR2 FQNNGV. V was trimmed by 5 bases and J by 7 bases, leaving 23 bases between them. The sequencing sample was made of blood. The gene calls are TRBV11-2 and TRBJ1-2; TRBD1 might be the D (5 bases). The source is a man younger than 35 in good health. The CDR3 loop reads CASSPLGGGKTPGYTF. The CDR3 bases are TGTGCCAGCAGCCCCCTAGGTGGGGGGAAGACCCCTGGCTACACCTTC.